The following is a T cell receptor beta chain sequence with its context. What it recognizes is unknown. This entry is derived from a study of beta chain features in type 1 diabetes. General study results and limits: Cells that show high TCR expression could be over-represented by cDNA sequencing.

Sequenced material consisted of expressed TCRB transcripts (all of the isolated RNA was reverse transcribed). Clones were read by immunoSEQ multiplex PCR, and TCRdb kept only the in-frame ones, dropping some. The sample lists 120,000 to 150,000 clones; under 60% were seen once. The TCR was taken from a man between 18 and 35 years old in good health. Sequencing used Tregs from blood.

The CDR3 region has the DNA TGTGCCAGCAGCCCTCCAGGGGCGGGTGGCTACACCTTC. It codes for CASSPPGAGGYTF. This chain connects TRBV5-6 to TRBJ1-2, with D perhaps matching TRBD1 (6 bases). From germline, CDR1 is SGHDT and CDR2 YYEEEE. Trimming pared 4 bases from V and 7 bases from J, leaving 14 bases between. This CDR3 is 13 amino acids long. Using reference TRBV5-6 and TRBJ1-2 for the parts outside the CDR3, the full variable domain is DAGVTQSPTHLIKTRGQQVTLRCSPKSGHDTVSWYQQALGQGPQFIFQYYEEEERQRGNFPDRFSGHQFPNYSSELNVNALLLGDSALYLCASSPPGAGGYTFGSGTRLTVV.